Listed here is a single T cell receptor (beta chain). This clone's antigen is unknown. No much larger clone is present one base from it, and per-base qualities are unavailable. TCRbeta CDR3 regions were amplified from genomic DNA using the immunoSEQ Assay, a bias-controlled multiplex PCR. In the authors' own workflow: Within the assay, amplification of reference gene primers was used to estimate how many nucleated cells each sample contained. To quantify the absolute abundance of each unique TCRbeta CDR3 rearrangement, sequence reads were collapsed and filtered. For each sample, productive Simpson clonality was calculated as the square root of Simpson's diversity index over productive rearrangements. TCRdb's version of the immuneACCESS table is confined to in-frame rearrangements and falls short of the full clone set. An unresolved V gene accounts for under half of the shortfall where checked; the remainder is of unknown origin. Clonal size and the V and J genes are those of that table, whereas D and trimming came from the DNA. For this sample there are fewer than 250,000 clones; 65% to 85% appear just once. Clones ranked in the top ten supply more than 5.5% of the sample.

This sample was included in a study of blood T cell repertoires in COVID-19 (dated by TCRdb to between 2020 and 2021). Concerning the study at large: Samples from collaborators originated in the United States, Italy and Spain and spanned both the acute and convalescent phases of COVID-19. Deeply sampled blood TCRbeta repertoires from subjects exposed to, actively infected with, or recovered from COVID-19 were included in the dataset. A de-identified subject ID, COVID-19 status, age in years and sex were almost always included in the sample metadata. The repertoires were made available in a free public database intended to serve as a resource for research on the immune response to SARS-CoV-2. Where HLA class I and class II types were available, the types were taken from metadata supplied by the sample provider, not from assay-based typing. The prospective study material was composed of cDNA or gDNA derived from T cells, B-cell-depleted T cells, or PBMCs. Samples were obtained from the ongoing ImmuneRACE study (first 160 participants) and from roughly 1,300 subjects provided by 6 global collaborators. Study-wide findings and limitations: How much clinical and demographic metadata was included differed by source and by participant, and the metadata was provided uncurated.

V was cut back by 3 bases and J by 1 base, leaving a gap of 6 bases between them. The CDR3 holds 13 amino acids from the cysteine to the phenylalanine. CDR3 DNA is the only sequence kept; it has 39 bases, read in frame from the first base. CDR1 KGHSH and CDR2 LQKENI are derived from the germline V gene. Collaborating institutions collected whole blood in K2EDTA tubes following their own protocols. For TCRbeta analysis, collaborators shipped samples in one of three forms: frozen whole blood, isolated PBMCs, or DNA extracted from either of those sample types. This TCR was sampled from a human donor in a cohort sampled during active COVID-19. Input material: peripheral blood. The chain is encoded by TRBV18 joined to TRBJ1-1; a confident D gene designation cannot be given. The base sequence is TGTGCCAGCTCACCTAACACGAACACTGAAGCTTTCTTT. This codes for CASSPNTNTEAFF.